A selection of T cell receptor beta chains follows, all from one sample in a study of T cells after yellow fever vaccination. From the 5' RACE reads, TCRdb called clonotypes with MiXCR, one entry per CDR3 protein. The sample shows about 160,000 distinct CDR3 sequences, almost 7% of them seen only once. Sequences were derived from CD4+ T cells sorted from PBMCs, sampled about 5 days after the first yellow fever vaccination. The origin of the receptors is a man younger than 35 who received the YFV17D yellow fever vaccine. Both conserved end residues are part of each CDR3. The order of the fields is J gene, D gene, V gene, clone size, CDR3 DNA, CDR3 protein. The D gene is left open where the match is weak. Where a row states a size, it is once, few, many or the class of an expanded clone; other rows omit it.

j_call: TRBJ1-2
d_call: TRBD1
v_call: TRBV5-1
clone_size: many
cdr3_nt: TGCGCCAGCAAACCGGAGGGGGCAGGTGGCTACACCTTC
cdr3_aa: CASKPEGAGGYTF

j_call: TRBJ1-1
d_call: NA
v_call: TRBV4-1
clone_size: many
cdr3_nt: TGCGCCAGCAGCCAAAGGGAGACTGAAGCTTTCTTT
cdr3_aa: CASSQRETEAFF

j_call: TRBJ1-2
d_call: NA
v_call: TRBV6-2/TRBV6-3
clone_size: few
cdr3_nt: TGTGCCAGCAGTCCCCCTCATGGGGGAGGGTCGGATGGCTACACCTTC
cdr3_aa: CASSPPHGGGSDGYTF

j_call: TRBJ2-3
d_call: NA
v_call: TRBV20-1
clone_size: many
cdr3_nt: TGCAGTGCTAGCACTCAGGGGTCCACGCAGTATTTT
cdr3_aa: CSASTQGSTQYF

j_call: TRBJ2-2
d_call: TRBD1
v_call: TRBV30
clone_size: NA
cdr3_nt: TGTGCCTGGAGTCCACCCTATGGACAGGGAATGTCCGGGGAGCTGTTTTTT
cdr3_aa: CAWSPPYGQGMSGELFF

j_call: TRBJ2-3
d_call: TRBD2
v_call: TRBV29-1
clone_size: many
cdr3_nt: TGCAGCGCCGGGACTAGCGTTTCAGATACGCAGTATTTT
cdr3_aa: CSAGTSVSDTQYF

j_call: TRBJ1-1
d_call: NA
v_call: TRBV10-3
clone_size: many
cdr3_nt: TGTGCCATCAGTGAGTCGGTGGGTAGGTCGGGAACTTTCTTT
cdr3_aa: CAISESVGRSGTFF

j_call: TRBJ1-1
d_call: NA
v_call: TRBV6-1
clone_size: few
cdr3_nt: TGTGCCAGCAGACCATACATGAACACTGAAGCTTTCTTT
cdr3_aa: CASRPYMNTEAFF

j_call: TRBJ2-3
d_call: NA
v_call: TRBV7-3
clone_size: many
cdr3_nt: TGTGCCAGCAGCTTCGGACAGATCACAGATACGCAGTATTTT
cdr3_aa: CASSFGQITDTQYF

j_call: TRBJ1-2
d_call: NA
v_call: TRBV6-5
clone_size: many
cdr3_nt: TGTGCCAGCACCCAGGGGACCTATGGCTACACCTTC
cdr3_aa: CASTQGTYGYTF

j_call: TRBJ2-3
d_call: TRBD2
v_call: TRBV6-5
clone_size: many
cdr3_nt: TGTGCCAGCAGTCTCCTGACTAGCGGGGTCTACACAGATACGCAGTATTTT
cdr3_aa: CASSLLTSGVYTDTQYF

j_call: TRBJ2-3
d_call: TRBD1
v_call: TRBV5-1
clone_size: many
cdr3_nt: TGCGCCAGCAGCACCGGACAGGGGACAGATACGCAGTATTTT
cdr3_aa: CASSTGQGTDTQYF